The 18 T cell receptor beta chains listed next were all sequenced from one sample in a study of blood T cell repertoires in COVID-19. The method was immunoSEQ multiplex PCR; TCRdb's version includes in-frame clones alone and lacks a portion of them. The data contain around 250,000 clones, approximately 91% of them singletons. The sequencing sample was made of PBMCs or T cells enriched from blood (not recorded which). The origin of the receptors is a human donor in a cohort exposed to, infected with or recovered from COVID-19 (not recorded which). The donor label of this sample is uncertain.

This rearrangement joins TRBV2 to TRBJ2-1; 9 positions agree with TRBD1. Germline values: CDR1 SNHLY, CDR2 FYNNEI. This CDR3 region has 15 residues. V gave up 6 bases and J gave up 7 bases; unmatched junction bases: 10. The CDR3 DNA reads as TGTGCCAGCAGGATCCGGGACAGGGATTCGAATGAGCAGTTCTTC. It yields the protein CASRIRDRDSNEQFF. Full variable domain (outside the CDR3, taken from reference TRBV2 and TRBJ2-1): EPEVTQTPSHQVTQMGQEVILRCVPISNHLYFYWYRQILGQKVEFLVSFYNNEISEKSEIFDDQFSVERPDGSNFTLKIRSTKLEDSAMYFCASRIRDRDSNEQFFGPGTRLTVL.

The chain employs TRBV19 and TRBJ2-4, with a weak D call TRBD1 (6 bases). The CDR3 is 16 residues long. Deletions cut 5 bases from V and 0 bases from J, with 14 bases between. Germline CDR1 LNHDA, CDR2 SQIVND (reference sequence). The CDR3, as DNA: TGTGCCAGTAGTGAACGGGACACCTTAGCCAAAAACATTCAGTACTTC. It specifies CASSERDTLAKNIQYF.

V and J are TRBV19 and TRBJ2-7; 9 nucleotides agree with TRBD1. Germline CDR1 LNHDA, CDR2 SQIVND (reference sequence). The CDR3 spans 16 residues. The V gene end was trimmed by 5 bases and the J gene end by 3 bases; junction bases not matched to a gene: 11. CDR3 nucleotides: TGTGCCAGTAGTCCTGGAGCCGGGACAGGGAACTACGAGCAGTACTTC. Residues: CASSPGAGTGNYEQYF.

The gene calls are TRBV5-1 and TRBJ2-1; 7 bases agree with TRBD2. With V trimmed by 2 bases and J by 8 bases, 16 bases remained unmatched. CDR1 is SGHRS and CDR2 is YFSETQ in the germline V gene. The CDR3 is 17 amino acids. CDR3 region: CASSLDGGGGLRDEQFF. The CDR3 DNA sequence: TGCGCCAGCAGCTTAGACGGCGGGGGAGGCCTGAGGGATGAGCAGTTCTTC.

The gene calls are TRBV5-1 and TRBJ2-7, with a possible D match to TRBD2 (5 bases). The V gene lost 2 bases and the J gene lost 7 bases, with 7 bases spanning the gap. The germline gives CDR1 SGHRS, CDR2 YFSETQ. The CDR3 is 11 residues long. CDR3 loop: CASSFRREQYF. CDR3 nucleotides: TGCGCCAGCAGCTTCAGGAGGGAGCAGTACTTC.

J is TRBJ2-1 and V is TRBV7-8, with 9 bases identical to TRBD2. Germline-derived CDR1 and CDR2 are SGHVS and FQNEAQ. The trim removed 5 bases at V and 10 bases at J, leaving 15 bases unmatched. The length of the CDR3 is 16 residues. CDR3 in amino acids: CASSLAAGGRGWEQFF. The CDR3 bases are TGTGCCAGCAGCCTCGCGGCGGGGGGGCGAGGATGGGAGCAGTTCTTC.

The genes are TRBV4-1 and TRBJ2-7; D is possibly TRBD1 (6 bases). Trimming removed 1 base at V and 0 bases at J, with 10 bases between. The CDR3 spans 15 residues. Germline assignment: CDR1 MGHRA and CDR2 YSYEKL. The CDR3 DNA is TGCGCCAGCAGCCAAGGGGCAGGGGTCTCCTACGAGCAGTACTTC. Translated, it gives CASSQGAGVSYEQYF.

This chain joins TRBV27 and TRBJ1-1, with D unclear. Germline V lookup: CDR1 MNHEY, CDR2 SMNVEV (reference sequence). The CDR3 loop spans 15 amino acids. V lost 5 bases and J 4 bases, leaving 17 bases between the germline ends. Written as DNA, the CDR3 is TGTGCCAGCAGTCCGGCCCCGGGGTTGAGCACTGAAGCTTTCTTT. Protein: CASSPAPGLSTEAFF.

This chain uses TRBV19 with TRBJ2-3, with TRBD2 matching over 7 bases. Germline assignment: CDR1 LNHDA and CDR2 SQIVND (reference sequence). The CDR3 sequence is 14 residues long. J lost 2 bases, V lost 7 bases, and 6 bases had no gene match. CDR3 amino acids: CASKSGGDTDTQYF. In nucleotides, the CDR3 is TGTGCCAGTAAGAGTGGGGGGGACACAGATACGCAGTATTTT.

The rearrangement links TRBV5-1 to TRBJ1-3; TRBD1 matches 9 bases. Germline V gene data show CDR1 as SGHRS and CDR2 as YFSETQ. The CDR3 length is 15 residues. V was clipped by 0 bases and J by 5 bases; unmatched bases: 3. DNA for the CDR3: TGCGCCAGCAGCTTGGATGGACAGGGGAGAAACACCATATATTTT. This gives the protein CASSLDGQGRNTIYF. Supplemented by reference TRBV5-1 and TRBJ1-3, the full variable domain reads KAGVTQTPRYLIKTRGQQVTLSCSPISGHRSVSWYQQTPGQGLQFLFEYFSETQRNKGNFPGRFSGRQFSNSRSEMNVSTLELGDSALYLCASSLDGQGRNTIYFGEGSWLTVV.

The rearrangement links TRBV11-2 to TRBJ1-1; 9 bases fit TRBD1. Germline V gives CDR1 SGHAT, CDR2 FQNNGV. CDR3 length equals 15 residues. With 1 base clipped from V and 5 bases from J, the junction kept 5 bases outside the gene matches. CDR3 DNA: TGTGCCAGCAGCTTAGGTACAGGGGGCAAAACTGAAGCTTTCTTT. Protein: CASSLGTGGKTEAFF. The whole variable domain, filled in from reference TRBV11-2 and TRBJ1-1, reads EAGVAQSPRYKIIEKRQSVAFWCNPISGHATLYWYQQILGQGPKLLIQFQNNGVVDDSQLPKDRFSAERLKGVDSTLKIQPAKLEDSAVYLCASSLGTGGKTEAFFGQGTRLTVV.

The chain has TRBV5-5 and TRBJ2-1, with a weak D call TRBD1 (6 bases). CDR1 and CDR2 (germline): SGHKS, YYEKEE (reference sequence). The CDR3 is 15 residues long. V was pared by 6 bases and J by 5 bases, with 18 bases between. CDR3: CASKQGFYVDNEQFF. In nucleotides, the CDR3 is TGTGCCAGCAAACAGGGCTTTTATGTAGACAATGAGCAGTTCTTC.

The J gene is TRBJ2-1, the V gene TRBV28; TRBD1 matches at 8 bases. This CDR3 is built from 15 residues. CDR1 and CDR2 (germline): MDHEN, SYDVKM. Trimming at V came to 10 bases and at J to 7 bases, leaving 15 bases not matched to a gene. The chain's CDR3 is CATQRQGNLWNEQFF. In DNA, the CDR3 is TGTGCCACCCAAAGACAGGGGAACCTGTGGAATGAGCAGTTCTTC.

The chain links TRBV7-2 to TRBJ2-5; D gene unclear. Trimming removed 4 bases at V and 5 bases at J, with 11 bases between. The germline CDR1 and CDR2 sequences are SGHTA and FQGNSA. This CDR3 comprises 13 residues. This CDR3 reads CASSSRYRETQYF. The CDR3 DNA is TGTGCCAGCAGCTCCAGGTATCGGGAGACCCAGTACTTC.

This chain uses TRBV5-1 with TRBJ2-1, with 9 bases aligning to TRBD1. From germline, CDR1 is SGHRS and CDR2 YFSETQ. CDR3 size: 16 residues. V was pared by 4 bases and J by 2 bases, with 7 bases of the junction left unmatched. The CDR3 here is CASSPGRDRAYNEQFF. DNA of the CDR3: TGCGCCAGCAGCCCAGGCCGGGACAGGGCCTACAATGAGCAGTTCTTC.

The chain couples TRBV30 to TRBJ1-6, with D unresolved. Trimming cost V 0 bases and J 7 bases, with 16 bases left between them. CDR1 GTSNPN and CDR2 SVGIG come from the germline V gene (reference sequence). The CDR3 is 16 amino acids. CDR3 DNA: TGTGCCTGGAGTGTGTTGGAGGTCGCCGAAAATTCACCCCTCCACTTT. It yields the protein CAWSVLEVAENSPLHF.

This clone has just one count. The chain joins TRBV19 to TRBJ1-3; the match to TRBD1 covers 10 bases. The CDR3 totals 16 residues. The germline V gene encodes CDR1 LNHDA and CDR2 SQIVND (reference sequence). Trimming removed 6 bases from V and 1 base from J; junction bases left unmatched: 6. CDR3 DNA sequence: TGTGCCAGTAGCCCGGACAGGGGGAGTTCTGGAAACACCATATATTTT. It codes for CASSPDRGSSGNTIYF.

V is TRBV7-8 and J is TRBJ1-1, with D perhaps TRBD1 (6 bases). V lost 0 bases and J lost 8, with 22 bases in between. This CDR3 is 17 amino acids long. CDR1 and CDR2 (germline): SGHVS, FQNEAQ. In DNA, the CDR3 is TGTGCCAGCAGCTTAGCGCTCAGGGGCAGTCGGATATCCGAAGCTTTCTTT. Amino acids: CASSLALRGSRISEAFF.